This entry lists 15 T cell receptor beta chains sequenced from one sample in a study of early T cells in non-severe SARS-CoV-2 infection. Via MiXCR, TCRdb re-called the 5' RACE reads, giving one row per CDR3 protein. The sample gives 50,000 to 80,000 distinct CDR3 sequences, about 4.9% of which show up once; around 5.2% is in the top ten. The specimen sequenced was whole blood. These receptors were collected from an adult who was a healthcare worker with PCR-confirmed SARS-CoV-2 infection or an uninfected control (not recorded which).

This clonotype has at least ten counts. V usage is TRBV19 and J usage is TRBJ2-1; either TRBD1 or TRBD2 may supply D (5 bases each). The CDR3 totals 13 residues. V gave up 7 bases and J gave up 9 bases, with 16 bases separating them. The germline V gene encodes CDR1 LNHDA and CDR2 SQIVND (reference sequence). For the CDR3, the DNA is TGTGCCAGTAAGGGTCGAATTGGGGGTGAGCAGTTCTTC. This sequence encodes CASKGRIGGEQFF.

This clonotype showed up just once. The gene calls are TRBV3-2 and TRBJ1-6. TRBV3-2 is termed a pseudogene. CDR3 length: 13 residues. In DNA, the CDR3 is TGTGCCAGCAGCCGCGACGAGAATTCACCCCTCCACTTT. Its protein is CASSRDENSPLHF.

This clonotype was observed at least ten times. The chain is built from TRBV29-1 and TRBJ2-1; unclear D gene. The CDR3 loop spans 12 amino acids. CDR1 is SQVTM, CDR2 ANQGSEA, per germline. Trimming pared 4 bases from V and 8 bases from J, leaving 12 bases between. For the CDR3, the DNA is TGCAGCGTTGTAGCTGTGCTGGATGAGCAGTTCTTC. This encodes CSVVAVLDEQFF.

Many counts were recorded for this clonotype. V gene TRBV11-2 combines with J gene TRBJ2-3; D unclear. CDR3 length: 16 amino acids. With 1 base removed from V and 2 bases from J, the gap between germline ends came to 13 bases. Germline values: CDR1 SGHAT, CDR2 FQNNGV. DNA of the CDR3: TGTGCCAGCAGCTTAGGGCCAGAACCAGACACAGATACGCAGTATTTT. Translation gives CASSLGPEPDTDTQYF.

This clonotype was seen at least ten times. The chain recombines TRBV6-6 with TRBJ2-3, with unresolved D. The length of the CDR3 is 13 residues. Deletions cut 2 bases from V and 1 base from J, with 4 bases between. The germline gives CDR1 MNHNY, CDR2 SVGAGI (reference sequence). Written as DNA, the CDR3 is TGTGCCAGCAGTTACATGGGCACAGATACGCAGTATTTT. This gives the protein CASSYMGTDTQYF.

There are a few counts of this clonotype. This chain uses TRBV4-2 with TRBJ1-6; D is undetermined. The CDR3 sequence is 18 residues long. Per the germline V gene, CDR1 is LGHNA and CDR2 is YNFKEQ. V lost 0 bases and J lost 4, with 16 bases in between. The CDR3 loop reads CASSQEIGQGGYNSPLHF. CDR3 coding DNA: TGTGCCAGCAGCCAAGAAATCGGGCAAGGCGGATATAATTCACCCCTCCACTTT.

The chain carries TRBV6-2 or TRBV6-3 and TRBJ2-3; D may correspond to TRBD1 or TRBD2 (7 bases each). The V gene lost 0 bases and the J gene lost 2 bases, with 12 bases spanning the gap. This CDR3 has 16 residues. Germline V gives CDR1 MNHEY, CDR2 SVGEGT. DNA of the CDR3: TGTGCCAGCAGTTACTCCGACAGGGACTACACAGATACGCAGTATTTT. It encodes CASSYSDRDYTDTQYF.

This clonotype has at least ten counts. The chain is built from TRBV10-3 and TRBJ2-3; D could derive from TRBD1 or TRBD2 (5 bases each). Trimming took off 9 bases at V and 2 bases at J, with 18 bases between the two ends. The CDR3 covers 15 residues. Looked up from germline, CDR1 is ENHRY and CDR2 is SYGVKD. This CDR3 is CAIRDASRDTDTQYF. The CDR3 bases are TGTGCCATTCGGGACGCCTCCCGGGACACAGATACGCAGTATTTT.

This clonotype was seen repeatedly, ten times or more. The chain combines TRBV7-2 with TRBJ2-3; no firm D call. Trimming removed 2 bases at V and 4 bases at J, with 16 bases between. Germline lookup yields CDR1 SGHTA and CDR2 FQGNSA. CDR3 length: 16 amino acids. CDR3 protein: CASSLRRRANADTQYF. In DNA, the CDR3 is TGTGCCAGCAGCTTAAGGAGAAGGGCGAACGCAGATACGCAGTATTTT.

This clonotype was seen a few times. The chain combines TRBV20-1 with TRBJ2-1; 12 bases agree with TRBD2. Unmatched junction bases numbered 5, after V lost 0 bases and J lost 8 bases. The CDR3 sequence is 15 residues long. Germline V CDR1 and CDR2: DFQATT, SNEGSKA (reference sequence). CDR3 nucleotides: TGCAGTGCTAGAGATCCGACTAGCGGGAGCGATGAGCAGTTCTTC. It translates to CSARDPTSGSDEQFF.

Only a few counts were recorded for this clonotype. With a much larger clone just one base away, this may be a read error. V usage is TRBV5-6 and J usage is TRBJ2-7; D is perhaps TRBD1 (5 bases). Germline loops: CDR1 SGHDT, CDR2 YYEEEE. This CDR3 comprises 13 residues. The CDR3 DNA sequence: TGTGCCTGCAGCCCGCGGACAATCACGCGGCAGTACTTC. Protein: CACSPRTITRQYF.

At least ten counts were recorded for this clonotype. CDR3 amino acids: CASSYRIADVQGETQYF. The CDR3 DNA reads as TGTGCCAGCAGTTATAGAATTGCAGATGTCCAGGGAGAGACCCAGTACTTC. V usage is TRBV6-6 and J usage is TRBJ2-5; weak D call: TRBD1 (5 bases). Germline lookup yields CDR1 MNHNY and CDR2 SVGAGI (reference sequence). Trimming stripped 3 bases from V and 4 bases from J, with 21 bases between. The CDR3 runs 17 residues.

V gene TRBV5-6 combines with J gene TRBJ2-3; TRBD2 agrees at 8 bases. V lost 0 bases to trimming and J lost 2 bases; unmatched junction nucleotides: 5. This CDR3 has 16 residues. Germline CDR1 reads SGHDT; CDR2 reads YYEEEE. The CDR3 DNA reads as TGTGCCAGCAGCTTGGCAAGCGGGAGTGACACAGATACGCAGTATTTT. As protein: CASSLASGSDTDTQYF.

This clonotype has just a few counts. The chain links TRBV6-4 to TRBJ2-2; a weak D match, TRBD2 (5 bases). V was clipped by 3 bases and J by 6 bases, with 8 bases between them. This CDR3 has 13 residues. Per germline, CDR1 MRHNA and CDR2 SNTAGT. As DNA, the CDR3 is TGTGCCAGCAGTGAGGGAGAGGCCGGGGAGCTGTTTTTT. It translates to CASSEGEAGELFF.

This clonotype appeared many times. This chain joins TRBV27 and TRBJ2-3; D is undetermined. The CDR3 covers 14 residues. V lost 4 bases and J lost 0, with 8 bases in between. CDR1 MNHEY and CDR2 SMNVEV come from the germline V gene (reference sequence). CDR3 in DNA: TGTGCCAGCAGTTATTCTACTAGCACAGATACGCAGTATTTT. Its translation is CASSYSTSTDTQYF.